This entry features one TCR beta chain sequence. These data are taken from a study of regulatory T cells in long-lasting Graves disease. V lost 0 bases, J lost 3 bases, and 9 bases lay in between. The CDR3 runs to 14 residues. Germline V lookup: CDR1 GTSNPN, CDR2 SVGIG (reference sequence). Time point defined: newly diagnosed GD, antithyroid drugs for less than 3 months. Extracted PBMC RNA gave rise to the TCR library. Sequencing libraries for TCR beta were prepared with iRepertoire HTBI primers and Arm-PCR of CDR3 regions. MiXCR was run by TCRdb on the multiplex PCR reads, yielding one entry per CDR3 protein. The sample holds fewer than 650,000 distinct CDR3 sequences, 16% seen once. This sample was shared with a second study, whose subject was T cells in Graves' hyperthyroidism and ophthalmopathy.

The J gene is TRBJ1-5, the V gene TRBV30, with D unclear. Here the sequenced sample was peripheral blood mononuclear cells (PBMCs), taken at new diagnosis, from a patient treated with antithyroid drugs. This sequence originates from a man aged 18 to 30 with Graves disease. CDR3 sequence: CAWSVLTANQPQHF. As DNA, the CDR3 is TGTGCCTGGAGTGTACTTACGGCCAATCAGCCCCAGCATTTT.